This T cell receptor (beta chain) was recovered during a study of OX40 agonist ivuxolimab in advanced cancers. Study overall: With ivuxolimab, an agonistic anti-OX40 (CD134) antibody, patients were treated. Patients with prior anti-PD-1, anti-PD-L1 or anti-CTLA-4 therapy were eligible; 40% to 45% had some.

This clone was found a few times. Its cognate antigen is unknown. V lost 1 base to trimming and J lost 9 bases, with 16 bases between them. The CDR3 contains 15 residues. Looked up from germline, CDR1 is GTSNPN and CDR2 is SVGIG (reference sequence). The table came from immunoSEQ multiplex PCR; TCRdb's copy has only in-frame clones and leaves some out. The sample yields 30,000 to 45,000 clones, around 82% seen once. Study observations and caveats: There were, on average, more expanded clones in CD8+ T cells than in CD4+.

The source is an adult with an advanced solid tumor such as melanoma, head and neck, liver or kidney cancer. Sequencing used CD4+ or CD8+ T cells sorted from blood, obtained in a trial of the OX40 agonist ivuxolimab. This rearrangement joins TRBV30 to TRBJ1-6; a possible D gene is TRBD1 (6 bases). CDR3: CAWSGRVGAGSPLHF. Here the CDR3 DNA reads TGTGCCTGGAGTGGCCGAGTGGGGGCTGGTTCACCCCTCCACTTT.